This TCR beta chain is from a study of blood T cells in healthy people across ages. The study, taken as a whole, reports: The long-lived group displayed more naive CD4+ cells, plus higher diversity, than the aged donors did.

This CDR3 is built from 17 residues. Deletions cut 7 bases from V and 0 bases from J, with 19 bases between. Each donor was a healthy Caucasian individual from Russia, aged about 6 to 95. As concerns this clonotype: Its antigen is unknown.

Then a second PCR, running roughly 7 to 12 cycles, was carried out with a sample-barcoded 5' primer and a J-beta primer mix. Tagging of each cDNA molecule was performed by a template-switch adaptor with 12 random nucleotides. TCRdb passed the 5' RACE reads through MiXCR, listing each CDR3 protein once. The sample yields about 2 million distinct CDR3 sequences, roughly 50% seen once. The sequenced sample was blood. This receptor was obtained from a woman aged 40 to 50 in good health. V usage is TRBV12-3 or TRBV12-4 and J usage is TRBJ2-1; TRBD1 is a possible D gene (6 bases). The CDR3 protein is CASTVGQPSSSYNEQFF. The DNA of the CDR3 is TGTGCCAGCACCGTTGGACAGCCCTCTAGCTCCTACAATGAGCAGTTCTTC.